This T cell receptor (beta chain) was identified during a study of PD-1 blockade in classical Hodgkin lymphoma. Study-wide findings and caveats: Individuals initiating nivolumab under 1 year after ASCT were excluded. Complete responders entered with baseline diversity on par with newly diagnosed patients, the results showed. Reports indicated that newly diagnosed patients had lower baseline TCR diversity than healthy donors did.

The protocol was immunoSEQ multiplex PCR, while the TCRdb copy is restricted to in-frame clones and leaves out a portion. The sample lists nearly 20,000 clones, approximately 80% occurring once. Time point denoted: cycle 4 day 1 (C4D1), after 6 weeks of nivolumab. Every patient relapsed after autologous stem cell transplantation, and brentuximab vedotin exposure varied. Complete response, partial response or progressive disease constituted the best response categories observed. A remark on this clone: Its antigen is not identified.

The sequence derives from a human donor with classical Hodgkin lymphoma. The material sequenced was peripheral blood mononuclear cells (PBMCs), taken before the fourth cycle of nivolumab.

CDR3 sequence (DNA): TGCAGACCGACGGAGGGCAATGAGCAGTTCTTC. Translated, it gives CRPTEGNEQFF. This sequence joins TRBV20-1 and TRBJ2-1; maybe TRBD2 (6 bases). Germline CDR1 DFQATT, CDR2 SNEGSKA (reference sequence). The CDR3 runs to 11 residues.